Below, 8 T cell receptor beta chains from the same sample are listed, as sequenced in a study of cytomegalovirus exposure and HLA in healthy donors. Profiled with immunoSEQ multiplex PCR; TCRdb holds only in-frame clones, not every one. Found here are about 110,000 clones, approximately 90% of them singletons; the top ten hold about 2%. Sample: PBMCs. Source of these receptors: a woman under 30 in good health and CMV-seronegative.

The chain couples TRBV7-9 to TRBJ2-7; D gene unclear. Trimming took off 0 bases at V and 5 bases at J, with 11 bases between the two ends. CDR3 length: 14 amino acids. CDR1 and CDR2 from the germline V gene are SEHNR and FQNEAQ (reference sequence). The CDR3 loop is CASSLAGLRDEQYF. As DNA, the CDR3 is TGTGCCAGCAGCTTAGCCGGTTTACGAGACGAGCAGTACTTC.

Note on this clone: The same CDR3 can be traced to other DNA sequences in this sample. The chain employs TRBV27 and TRBJ2-7; 8 bases are a match to TRBD1. The CDR3 has 14 amino acids. V shed 3 bases, J shed 0 bases, and the junction held 1 base outside the gene matches. Germline values: CDR1 MNHEY, CDR2 SMNVEV (reference sequence). The CDR3 spells CASSFGTGSYEQYF. For the CDR3, the DNA is TGTGCCAGCAGTTTCGGGACAGGCTCCTACGAGCAGTACTTC.

The chain uses TRBV2 and TRBJ2-7, with 8 bases that match TRBD1. Germline V lookup: CDR1 SNHLY, CDR2 FYNNEI. This CDR3 is built from 16 residues. J gave up 1 base and V 6 bases, and 11 bases lay outside the gene matches. The CDR3 loop is CASSQLTGVKSYEQYF. The DNA of the CDR3 is TGTGCCAGCAGCCAACTGACAGGGGTTAAATCCTACGAGCAGTACTTC.

V is TRBV5-4 and J is TRBJ2-5, with 9 bases that match TRBD2. V shed 4 bases and J 5 bases; nucleotides not matched to a gene: 12. Germline CDR1 and CDR2: SGHNT and YYREEE (reference sequence). The length of the CDR3 is 16 residues. CDR3 sequence (DNA): TGTGCCAGCAGCGCGTACGGCGGGGGGGCCGGGGAGACCCAGTACTTC. This encodes CASSAYGGGAGETQYF.

J is TRBJ2-1 and V is TRBV27; 13 bases map to TRBD2. Per the germline V gene, CDR1 is MNHEY and CDR2 is SMNVEV (reference sequence). J was trimmed by 1 base and V by 4 bases; bases with no gene match: 10. CDR3 length equals 19 residues. This CDR3 is CASSSLGLAGDGSYNEQFF. The CDR3 region has the DNA TGTGCCAGCAGTTCTCTAGGACTAGCGGGAGATGGGTCCTACAATGAGCAGTTCTTC.

This clone came up a few times. V and J are TRBV2 and TRBJ1-2; TRBD1 is a possible D gene (5 bases). Germline V gives CDR1 SNHLY, CDR2 FYNNEI. CDR3 length equals 15 residues. The germline V and J ends were trimmed by 1 base and 2 bases, with 11 bases remaining between them. CDR3 nucleotides: TGTGCCAGCAGTGAAGTTTGGGGCAACAACTATGGCTACACCTTC. Its protein is CASSEVWGNNYGYTF.

This clone is a singleton in its sample. The chain uses TRBV2 and TRBJ2-7; 9 nucleotides line up with TRBD2. Germline-derived CDR1 and CDR2 are SNHLY and FYNNEI. V gave up 3 bases and J gave up 1 base; unmatched junction bases: 1. The CDR3 loop spans 14 amino acids. CDR3 in amino acids: CASSETSGSYEQYF. Written as DNA, the CDR3 is TGTGCCAGCAGTGAGACTAGCGGATCCTACGAGCAGTACTTC. Using reference TRBV2 and TRBJ2-7 for the parts outside the CDR3, the full variable domain is EPEVTQTPSHQVTQMGQEVILRCVPISNHLYFYWYRQILGQKVEFLVSFYNNEISEKSEIFDDQFSVERPDGSNFTLKIRSTKLEDSAMYFCASSETSGSYEQYFGPGTRLTVT.

This clone appeared a single time. The chain has TRBV5-1 and TRBJ1-2, with D perhaps matching TRBD1 (5 bases). Trimming took 2 bases from V and 4 from J, leaving 9 bases between them. The CDR3 contains 13 residues. Germline CDR1 reads SGHRS; CDR2 reads YFSETQ. Here the CDR3 DNA reads TGCGCCAGCAGCTTTGACAGTGGCTATGGCTACACCTTC. Translation gives CASSFDSGYGYTF.